Sequencing of this TCR beta chain was carried out in a study of blood T cell repertoires in COVID-19. Study details: T cells, B-cell-depleted T cells, or PBMCs supplied cDNA or gDNA.

The CDR3 is 13 amino acids. Trimming pared 10 bases from V and 5 bases from J, leaving 16 bases between. Germline lookup yields CDR1 LNHDA and CDR2 SQIVND (reference sequence). Measured with immunoSEQ multiplex PCR; TCRdb has only the in-frame clones, and not every one. The table lists hundreds of thousands of clones, about four fifths of them singletons. This study enrolled people aged about 18 to 100 from under 25 US geographic areas. The J gene is TRBJ2-3, the V gene TRBV19, with D possibly matching TRBD1 (6 bases). The sequence was obtained from a man aged 35 to 55 who had been exposed to COVID-19. The sample comprised PBMCs or T cells enriched from blood (not recorded which). Here the CDR3 reads CATARQDGDTQYF. CDR3 nucleotides: TGTGCCACCGCGAGACAGGACGGAGATACGCAGTATTTT.